A few counts support the clone carrying this T cell receptor beta chain. Its antigen is currently unknown. This entry belongs to a study of T cells in Graves' hyperthyroidism and ophthalmopathy. Study as a whole: Specimen type is peripheral blood, collected at initial diagnosis prior to any treatment. Overall study results and limits: Ophthalmopathy was model-predicted a median about 6 months pre-onset.

CDR1 is MNHEY, CDR2 SMNVEV, per germline (reference sequence). The CDR3 spans 18 residues. The ends lost 3 bases at V and 1 base at J; junction bases unmatched: 7. When ophthalmopathy did not progress within 18 months, Graves' hyperthyroidism was considered stable. The CDR3 regions of TCR beta were amplified from RNA transcripts. First-round RT-PCR of the TCR CDR3 relied on the HTBI primer set. In TCRdb, the multiplex PCR reads were re-called with MiXCR into one record per CDR3 protein. The data show hundreds of thousands of distinct CDR3 sequences, 16% seen once. The sequencing input was blood. This clonotype was sampled from a woman in her late teens or twenties with Graves' hyperthyroidism. The chain has TRBV27 and TRBJ2-1; TRBD2 matches at 12 bases. CDR3 residues: CASSLSSGGATSYNEQFF. Written as DNA, the CDR3 is TGTGCCAGCAGTTTGTCTAGCGGGGGGGCGACATCCTACAATGAGCAGTTCTTC.